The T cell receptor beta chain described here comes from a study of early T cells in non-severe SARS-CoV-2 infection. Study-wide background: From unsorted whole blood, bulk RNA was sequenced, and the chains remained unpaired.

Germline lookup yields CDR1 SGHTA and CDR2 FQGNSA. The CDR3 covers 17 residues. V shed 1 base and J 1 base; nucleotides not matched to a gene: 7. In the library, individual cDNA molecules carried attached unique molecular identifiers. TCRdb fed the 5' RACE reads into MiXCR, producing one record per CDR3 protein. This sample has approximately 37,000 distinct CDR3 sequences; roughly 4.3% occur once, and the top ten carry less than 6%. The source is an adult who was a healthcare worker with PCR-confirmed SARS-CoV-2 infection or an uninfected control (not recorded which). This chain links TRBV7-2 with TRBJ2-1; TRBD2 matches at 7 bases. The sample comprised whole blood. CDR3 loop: CASSLGWEAGSYNEQFF. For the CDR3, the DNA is TGTGCCAGCAGCTTAGGCTGGGAAGCGGGGTCCTACAATGAGCAGTTCTTC.